The entry below describes one T cell receptor (beta chain). The data were obtained in a study of blood T cell repertoires in COVID-19. Across the study: COVID-19 samples from acute and convalescent phases originated in the United States, Italy and Spain. T cells, B-cell-depleted T cells, or PBMCs provided the cDNA or gDNA that served as material.

The authors' processing: From reference gene primer amplification, estimates of nucleated cell counts were derived. The repertoire was sequenced with immunoSEQ multiplex PCR; TCRdb's copy has only in-frame clones and lacks some. That table furnishes V, J and clone size, whereas the DNA furnished D and trimming. The profile shows approximately 170,000 clones, approximately 80% of them singletons. The V and J ends lost 1 base and 4 bases, in that order; junction bases with no gene match: 4. CDR1 and CDR2 from the germline V gene are SGHAT and FQNNGV. The CDR3 is 14 residues long. The sample taken for sequencing was peripheral blood. The chain couples TRBV11-2 to TRBJ2-7; 7 bases line up with TRBD1. The TCR comes from a human donor in a cohort sampled during active COVID-19. As DNA, the CDR3 is TGTGCCAGCAGCTTAGGGACAGGCTTGTACGAGCAGTACTTC. Translating gives CASSLGTGLYEQYF.